This T cell receptor beta chain originates from a study of kidney transplant recipient with SARS-CoV-2 infection. TCRdb re-called the reads through MiXCR, storing one row per CDR3 protein. In the table there are roughly 230,000 distinct CDR3 sequences, around 26% of which are singletons. Notes on this clonotype: This may be a read error, as it is one base from a much larger clone.

The CDR3 totals 13 residues. In germline, CDR1 is MDHEN, CDR2 SYDVKM. J is TRBJ1-1 and V is TRBV28; no clear D gene. This TCR was sampled from a young adult male patient who had COVID-19 and was a kidney transplant recipient. T cells may partly derive from the graft donor. The sample in question was a blood sample, obtained at baseline and on day 111 from a kidney transplant recipient. Here the CDR3 reads CASSFRVNSEAYF. In nucleotides, the CDR3 is TGTGCCAGCAGTTTTAGGGTTAATTCTGAAGCTTACTTT.